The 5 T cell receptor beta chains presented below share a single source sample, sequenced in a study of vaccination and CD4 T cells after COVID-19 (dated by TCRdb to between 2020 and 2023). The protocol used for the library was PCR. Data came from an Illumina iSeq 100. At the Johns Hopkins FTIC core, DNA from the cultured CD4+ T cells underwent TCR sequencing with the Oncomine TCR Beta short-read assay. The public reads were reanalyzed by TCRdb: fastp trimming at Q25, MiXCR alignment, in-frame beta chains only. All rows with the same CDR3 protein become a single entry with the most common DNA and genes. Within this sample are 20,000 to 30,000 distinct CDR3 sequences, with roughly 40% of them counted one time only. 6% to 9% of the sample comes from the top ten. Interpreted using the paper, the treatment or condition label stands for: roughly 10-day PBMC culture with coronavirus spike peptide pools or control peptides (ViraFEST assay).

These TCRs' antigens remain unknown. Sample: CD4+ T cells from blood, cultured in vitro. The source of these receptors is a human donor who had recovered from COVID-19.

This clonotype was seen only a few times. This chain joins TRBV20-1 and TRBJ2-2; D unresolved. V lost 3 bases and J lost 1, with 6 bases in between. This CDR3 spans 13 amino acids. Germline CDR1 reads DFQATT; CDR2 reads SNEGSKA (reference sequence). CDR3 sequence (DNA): TGCAGTGCTAGCCAGGAGAACACCGGGGAGCTGTTTTTT. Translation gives CSASQENTGELFF.

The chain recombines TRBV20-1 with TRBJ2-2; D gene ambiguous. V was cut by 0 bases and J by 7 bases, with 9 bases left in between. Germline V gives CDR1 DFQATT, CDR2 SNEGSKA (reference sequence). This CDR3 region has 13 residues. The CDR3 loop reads CSARDDPYGELFF. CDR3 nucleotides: TGCAGTGCTAGAGACGATCCGTACGGGGAGCTGTTTTTT.

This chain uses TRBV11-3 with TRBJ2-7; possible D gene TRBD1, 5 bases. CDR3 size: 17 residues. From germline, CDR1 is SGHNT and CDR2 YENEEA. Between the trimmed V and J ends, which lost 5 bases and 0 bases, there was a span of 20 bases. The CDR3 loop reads CASSPRRGRAFSYEQYF. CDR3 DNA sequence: TGTGCCAGCAGCCCCCGAAGGGGCAGGGCCTTCTCCTACGAGCAGTACTTC.

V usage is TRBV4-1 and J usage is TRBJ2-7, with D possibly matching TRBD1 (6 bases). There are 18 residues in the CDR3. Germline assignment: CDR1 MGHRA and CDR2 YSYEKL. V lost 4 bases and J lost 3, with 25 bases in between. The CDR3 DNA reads TGCGCCAGCAGCCGCGAACCGGGACACCGAACCGGAGTCTACGAGCAGTACTTC. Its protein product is CASSREPGHRTGVYEQYF.

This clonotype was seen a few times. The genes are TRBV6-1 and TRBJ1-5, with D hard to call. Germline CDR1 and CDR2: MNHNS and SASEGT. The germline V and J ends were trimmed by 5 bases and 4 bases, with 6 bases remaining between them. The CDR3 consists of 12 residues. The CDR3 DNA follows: TGTGCCAGCAGTCCCAATAATCAGCCCCAGCATTTT. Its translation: CASSPNNQPQHF.